Following are 8 T cell receptor beta chains from one sample sequenced in a study of neurological immune-mediated disorders (dated by TCRdb to the late 2010s). The receptor library was made with 5' RACE. Instrument on record: Illumina HiSeq 2500. TCRdb trimmed public reads at Q25 via fastp, called clones via MiXCR and kept in-frame beta chains. Rows matching on CDR3 protein sequence are summarized as one entry with the most common DNA and genes. The table for this sample lists tens of thousands of distinct CDR3 sequences; approximately 5.2% of them were counted only once. Just under 7.5% of the sample lies in the top ten. What was sequenced was PBMCs. These receptors came from a man in his late teens or twenties with multiple sclerosis.

The CDR3 is CSARRTINTDTQYF. CDR3 bases: TGCAGTGCTCGACGGACTATCAACACAGATACGCAGTATTTT. The chain uses TRBV20-1 and TRBJ2-3, with D possibly TRBD2 on 6 matching bases. The V end lost 5 bases, the J end lost 2 bases, and 14 bases lay between the germline ends. Germline CDR1 and CDR2: DFQATT and SNEGSKA (reference sequence). The CDR3 extends over 14 amino acids.

Only a few counts were recorded for this clonotype. The junction departs from the called germline gene at one end, perhaps through a read error. The chain couples TRBV5-6 to TRBJ2-6, with D possibly TRBD1 on 5 matching bases. Germline V lookup: CDR1 SGHDT, CDR2 YYEEEE. The CDR3 sequence is 16 residues long. CDR3 nucleotide sequence: TGTGCCAGCAGCTTGGCACAGATCTCTGGGGCCAAAGTCCTGACTTTC. This sequence encodes CASSLAQISGAKVLTF.

Ten or more counts support this clonotype. The chain is built from TRBV29-1 and TRBJ2-7; 9 nucleotides match TRBD2. With V trimmed by 6 bases and J by 2 bases, 8 bases remained unmatched. The V gene's germline CDR1 is SQVTM and CDR2 ANQGSEA. CDR3 length: 14 residues. This CDR3 reads CSVSGGPNPYEQYF. CDR3 in DNA: TGCAGCGTGAGCGGGGGGCCCAATCCCTACGAGCAGTACTTC.

Ten or more counts support this clonotype. The chain uses TRBV4-1 and TRBJ2-1, with 8 positions matching TRBD2. This CDR3 is 16 amino acids long. Losses at the gene ends were 1 base for V and 9 bases for J; bases not matched to a gene: 11. CDR1 and CDR2 (germline): MGHRA, YSYEKL. CDR3 DNA: TGCGCCAGCAGCCAAGGGGGGCGGGGGGCCTGGGGTGAGCAGTTCTTC. It encodes CASSQGGRGAWGEQFF.

This clonotype was counted many times. The J gene is TRBJ2-3, the V gene TRBV6-1; D not certain. In germline, CDR1 is MNHNS, CDR2 SASEGT. The CDR3 runs 15 residues. Trimming removed 4 bases from V and 1 base from J, with 12 bases in between. The chain's CDR3 is CASSGHRLRTDTQYF. CDR3 bases: TGTGCCAGCAGTGGTCATAGGCTTCGCACAGATACGCAGTATTTT.

This clonotype was recorded at least ten times. Germline and junction disagree at one end, which may indicate a read error. This chain joins TRBV7-2 and TRBJ1-5, with D maybe TRBD1 (5 bases). CDR1 SGHTA and CDR2 FQGNSA come from the germline V gene. The CDR3 is 13 residues long. CDR3 sequence (DNA): TGTGCCAGCAGCTTAGAGACAGATCAGCCCCAGAATTTT. As protein: CASSLETDQPQNF.

This clonotype came up many times. The genes are TRBV6-5 and TRBJ2-7; TRBD1 agrees at 12 bases. CDR1 is MNHEY and CDR2 is SVGAGI in the germline V gene. The CDR3 is made up of 16 amino acids. The junction had 10 bases not matched to a gene; V was cut back by 7 bases and J by 3 bases. DNA of the CDR3: TGTGCCAGCATCAAACACCGGGACAGGGGGCTCTACGAGCAGTACTTC. Protein sequence: CASIKHRDRGLYEQYF.

This clonotype occurred a few times. The V call is TRBV11-2, the J call TRBJ1-1, with D hard to call. The germline V and J ends were trimmed by 5 bases and 3 bases, with 10 bases remaining between them. The CDR3 covers 13 residues. Per germline, CDR1 SGHAT and CDR2 FQNNGV. This CDR3 is CASSKKPDTEAFF. In DNA form, the CDR3 reads TGTGCCAGCAGCAAAAAACCGGACACTGAAGCTTTCTTT.